These T cell receptor beta chains were read from a single sample in a study of blood T cell repertoires in COVID-19. Sequencing was performed with immunoSEQ multiplex PCR; in TCRdb, only in-frame clones are kept and a portion is missing. In the table there are roughly 120,000 clones, over 75% of which are singletons. The sample consisted of peripheral blood. The receptors come from a woman in her fifties or sixties with acute or convalescent COVID-19. CDR3s leave out the opening cysteine and the closing phenylalanine or tryptophan. Each record gives: clone size, J gene, V gene, CDR3 protein. Expanded clones get a size class; other rows say once, few or many, or leave the size out.

once TRBJ1-1 TRBV28 ASSFRAIGAEAF
- TRBJ2-1 TRBV19 ASIPGQGKEQF
- TRBJ2-7 TRBV2 ASITQGYEQY
- TRBJ2-1 TRBV6-5 ASSYQGHSYNEQF
- TRBJ2-1 TRBV5-1 ASSLLAGSYNEQF
- TRBJ2-3 TRBV19 ASSMTSGGNTQY
- TRBJ1-6 TRBV2 ASSEERTGFNSPLH
- TRBJ1-2 TRBV30 AWIRRGLNYGYT
- TRBJ2-3 TRBV4-1 ASSQEEDGDILIDTQY
- TRBJ1-2 TRBV28 ASRKMVQGADGYT
- TRBJ2-3 TRBV7-6 ASSFPPTGSTDTQY
- TRBJ2-7 TRBV6-6 ASSYGSLRPTYEQY
- TRBJ1-5 TRBV6-5 ASSYSGGAGQPQH
- TRBJ1-2 TRBV6-1 ASSEEWIQGAYGYT
- TRBJ1-2 TRBV7-9 ASTKGEFGGYT
once TRBJ1-1 TRBV6-1 ASSEDGQRPEAF
once TRBJ2-6 TRBV7-8 ASSKYGTGNSGANVLT
- TRBJ2-6 TRBV19 ASSIGRETGANVLT
once TRBJ2-2 TRBV9 ASSAIQGVGTGELF
- TRBJ1-4 TRBV19 ASSTRTGSNEKLF
- TRBJ1-2 TRBV6-5 ASSYYRGDPNYGYT
- TRBJ1-2 TRBV27 ASGDRILSGYT
- TRBJ2-3 TRBV2 ASVAGGATDTQY
few TRBJ1-2 TRBV28 ASSSPGYGYT
- TRBJ2-1 TRBV29-1 SVGQMNEQF
- TRBJ1-1 TRBV5-1 ASSFIETGGTEAF
- TRBJ1-2 TRBV5-1 ASSLENYGYT
- TRBJ1-1 TRBV5-1 ASSSLIETAEAF
- TRBJ2-7 TRBV5-1 ASSSTGPSYEQY
- TRBJ2-3 TRBV24-1 ATSGRGRDRFSSTDTQY
- TRBJ1-2 TRBV6-5 ASRPAGSYGYT
- TRBJ1-1 TRBV6-5 ASSRRGEWAEAF
once TRBJ1-2 TRBV9 ASSPPGVYYGYT
- TRBJ1-3 TRBV5-1 ASSLTGSGNTIY
once TRBJ1-1 TRBV9 ASSTDRGTEAF
- TRBJ2-7 TRBV28 ASSLNYEQY
- TRBJ1-4 TRBV25-1 ASSEKQPGREKLF
- TRBJ1-2 TRBV7-8 ASSLFGRSYGYT
- TRBJ2-7 TRBV27 ASRDGQGGKEQY
- TRBJ2-6 TRBV6-5 ASSEFSGANVLT
few TRBJ2-5 TRBV18 ASSSDSQETQY
- TRBJ1-6 TRBV25-1 ASSALRDSPLH
- TRBJ1-2 TRBV10-3 AIRDSRGNYGYT
- TRBJ1-4 TRBV28 ASSLGQDEKLF